What follows is one TCR beta chain and its context. What it binds is unknown. The sample is drawn from a study of memory CD4+ T cells and cytomegalovirus serostatus. At the level of the study: This sample comes from healthy Belgian adults, 9 CMV seropositive, 24 seronegative.

CDR3 length equals 13 residues. Trimming removed 0 bases at V and 6 bases at J, with 5 bases between. Germline CDR1 is SGHAT and CDR2 is FQNNGV. In the original workflow: Out-of-frame sequences were removed, leaving about 2,300,000 distinct TCRbeta sequences. TCRdb keeps only in-frame clones here, not all; method: immunoSEQ multiplex PCR. For V, J and clone size, that table is used; D and trimming come from the DNA. Counted here are approximately 51,000 clones, roughly 80% occurring once; the ten biggest clones make up roughly 1.2%. The sort gate was single viable CD3+CD4+CD8-CD45RO+ cells for memory CD4+ T cells. Overall study findings and caveats: Of more than 150 reported CMV TCRbeta sequences, under 80 were found in memory CD4+ repertoires.

The rearrangement joins TRBV11-2 to TRBJ2-2; D uncertain. The receptor's source is an adult in good health and CMV-seropositive. The sequenced sample consisted of memory CD4+ T cells from blood. The CDR3 here is CASSLDRAGELFF. The CDR3 DNA follows: TGTGCCAGCAGCTTAGATAGGGCCGGGGAGCTGTTTTTT.